Below are 5 T cell receptor beta chains sequenced from a single sample in a study of cytomegalovirus exposure and HLA in healthy donors. Both 60 Vbeta primers and 13 Jbeta primers went into the PCR. Clones were sequenced by immunoSEQ multiplex PCR, and TCRdb holds only the in-frame ones, with some missing. The sample consists of under 250,000 clones, around 84% of them appearing once. The specimen sequenced was PBMCs. The origin of the receptors is a girl aged 2 to 10 in good health and CMV-seronegative.

The rearrangement links TRBV2 to TRBJ2-1; 11 bases agree with TRBD2. V lost 3 bases and J lost 9; bases outside the gene matches: 19. CDR1 and CDR2 from the germline V gene are SNHLY and FYNNEI. CDR3 size: 19 residues. CDR3 sequence (DNA): TGTGCCAGCAGTGACCAGGGTACTTTCATAGCGGGGGGGATTAGTGAGCAGTTCTTC. Amino acids: CASSDQGTFIAGGISEQFF.

The V gene is TRBV7-8, the J gene TRBJ1-3, with a weak D call TRBD1 (5 bases). CDR1 and CDR2 (germline): SGHVS, FQNEAQ. V shed 0 bases and J shed 4 bases, with 10 bases lying between them. This CDR3 is 15 amino acids long. DNA for the CDR3: TGTGCCAGCAGCTTAGCGGCAGGGTCCGGAAACACCATATATTTT. Its translation is CASSLAAGSGNTIYF.

The table lists this clone with a count of one. The gene calls are TRBV29-1 and TRBJ1-1; D remains ambiguous. CDR1 and CDR2 from the germline V gene are SQVTM and ANQGSEA. The V end lost 8 bases, the J end lost 1 base, and 8 bases lay between the germline ends. The length of the CDR3 is 11 residues. In DNA form, the CDR3 reads TGCAGCTTCCGAGAGAACACTGAAGCTTTCTTT. Its translation is CSFRENTEAFF.

V gene TRBV18 combines with J gene TRBJ2-2, with D possibly TRBD1 on 7 matching bases. This CDR3 contains 17 residues. CDR1 KGHSH and CDR2 LQKENI come from the germline V gene. V was cut by 0 bases and J by 5 bases, with 16 bases left in between. DNA for the CDR3: TGTGCCAGCTCACCACCGGGAGAGGCAGGGGGGACCGGGGAGCTGTTTTTT. Translation gives CASSPPGEAGGTGELFF.

The genes are TRBV6-5 and TRBJ2-5, with a tentative D call TRBD1 (6 bases). TRBJ2-7 matches the DNA end more closely, so the J call is doubtful. The CDR3 loop spans 14 amino acids. Germline lookup yields CDR1 MNHEY and CDR2 SVGAGI. The CDR3 spells CASSRNRASYEQYF. The CDR3 coding sequence is TGTGCCAGCAGCCGGAACAGGGCGTCCTACGAGCAGTACTTC.